Sequencing of this T cell receptor (beta chain) was carried out in a study of control samples from healthy donors and cancer patients. TCRdb keeps only in-frame clones here, not all; method: immunoSEQ multiplex PCR. This sample yields tens of thousands of clones, of which over 80% are seen a single time; 15% to 20% belongs to the top ten. This clone turned up a few times. Sequenced sample: blood. The clonotype comes from a man younger than 45 in good health.

The CDR3 loop reads CASSGQGEEAFF. CDR3 in DNA: TGTGCCAGCAGTGGACAGGGAGAAGAAGCTTTCTTT. The chain carries TRBV2 and TRBJ1-1; 7 nucleotides agree with TRBD1. This CDR3 region has 12 residues. Unmatched junction bases numbered 4, after V lost 4 bases and J lost 8 bases. Germline V gives CDR1 SNHLY, CDR2 FYNNEI.